A single sample is the source of the 11 T cell receptor beta chains below, sequenced in a study of blood T cell repertoires in COVID-19. The data were produced by immunoSEQ multiplex PCR, yet TCRdb's version contains in-frame clones alone and is incomplete. The sample has fewer than 200,000 clones, around 85% seen once; the top ten hold approximately 8.9%. The sequenced material came from peripheral blood. Source of these receptors: a woman aged 60-75 years with acute or convalescent COVID-19.

For the CDR3, the DNA is TGTGCCACCAGTGATCAACGGGACAACCAAGAGACCCAGTACTTC. It specifies CATSDQRDNQETQYF. The chain carries TRBV24-1 and TRBJ2-5; weak D call: TRBD1 (6 bases). The CDR3 is 15 amino acids. The germline CDR1 and CDR2 sequences are KGHDR and SFDVKD. V lost 3 bases, J lost 0 bases, and 10 bases lay in between.

As concerns this clone: At the DNA level, this CDR3 is encoded by other sequences in the same sample as well. V gene TRBV10-3 combines with J gene TRBJ1-2; 7 positions match TRBD1. The ends lost 5 bases at V and 3 bases at J; junction bases unmatched: 3. CDR1 is ENHRY and CDR2 is SYGVKD in the germline V gene. There are 13 residues in the CDR3. CDR3 bases: TGTGCCATCAGTCGACAGGGAGACTATGGCTACACCTTC. This codes for CAISRQGDYGYTF.

The chain carries TRBV7-3 and TRBJ2-1; D possibly corresponds to TRBD2 (6 bases). Germline lookup yields CDR1 SGHTA and CDR2 FQGTGA. Trimming removed 6 bases at V and 1 base at J, with 10 bases between. The CDR3 totals 14 residues. The CDR3 DNA reads as TGTGCCAGCAGTAGGGCGGGATCCTACAATGAGCAGTTCTTC. The encoded protein is CASSRAGSYNEQFF.

The genes are TRBV19 and TRBJ1-5; D may be TRBD1 (5 bases). Trimming took 6 bases from V and 1 from J, leaving 19 bases between them. CDR3 length equals 17 residues. Germline V gives CDR1 LNHDA, CDR2 SQIVND (reference sequence). DNA of the CDR3: TGTGCCAGTAGCCAGCCCCTTGGGGGAGGAAGCAATCAGCCCCAGCATTTT. Its protein is CASSQPLGGGSNQPQHF.

The rearrangement joins TRBV27 to TRBJ1-4, with a possible D match to TRBD1 (5 bases). Germline-derived CDR1 and CDR2 are MNHEY and SMNVEV (reference sequence). The V end lost 3 bases, the J end lost 8 bases, and 13 bases lay between the germline ends. This CDR3 comprises 14 residues. DNA for the CDR3: TGTGCCAGCAGTTTTCTCCCGGGGGAAGAAAAACTGTTTTTT. This sequence encodes CASSFLPGEEKLFF.

The rearrangement uses TRBV5-1 and TRBJ2-7; 7 bases are a match to TRBD1. This CDR3 comprises 13 residues. V trimming: 2 bases; J trimming: 2 bases; junction bases outside the gene matches: 1. The germline V gene encodes CDR1 SGHRS and CDR2 YFSETQ. The DNA of the CDR3 is TGCGCCAGCAGCTTTGGACAGGCCTACGAGCAGTACTTC. Its protein is CASSFGQAYEQYF.

The chain is built from TRBV7-8 and TRBJ2-1; TRBD2 might be the D (6 bases). V was shortened by 5 bases and J by 5 bases, with 10 bases between the two germline ends. The V gene's germline CDR1 is SGHVS and CDR2 FQNEAQ. The CDR3 has 13 amino acids. The CDR3 protein is CASSAGGDNEQFF. In nucleotides, the CDR3 is TGTGCCAGCAGCGCTGGCGGGGACAATGAGCAGTTCTTC.

This chain connects TRBV3-1 (or the pseudogene TRBV3-2) to TRBJ1-2, with D perhaps TRBD1 (6 bases). The CDR3 runs 13 residues. V was trimmed by 4 bases and J by 2 bases, leaving 8 bases between them. Germline V lookup: CDR1 LGHDT, CDR2 YNNKEL (reference sequence). This CDR3 reads CASSLTGNYGYTF. Here the CDR3 DNA reads TGTGCCAGCAGCCTTACAGGGAACTATGGCTACACCTTC.

The chain is built from TRBV19 and TRBJ2-5; TRBD1 aligns across 8 bases. The CDR3 extends over 18 amino acids. CDR1 is LNHDA, CDR2 SQIVND, per germline (reference sequence). The V segment lost 5 bases and the J segment 4 bases; nucleotides outside the gene matches: 18. The chain's CDR3 is CASSSAGGTGILAETQYF. CDR3 bases: TGTGCCAGTAGTTCGGCCGGCGGGACAGGAATATTGGCAGAGACCCAGTACTTC.

This clone appeared once. The V gene is TRBV11-2, the J gene TRBJ2-1, with D perhaps matching TRBD2 (7 bases). This CDR3 region has 13 residues. Germline CDR1 reads SGHAT; CDR2 reads FQNNGV. The V end was cut by 5 bases, the J end by 9 bases, with 14 bases between. The CDR3 is CASSGGGVGEQFF. The CDR3 DNA follows: TGTGCCAGCAGCGGAGGGGGGGTCGGTGAGCAGTTCTTC.

This sequence joins TRBV4-1 and TRBJ1-2; D remains unclear. CDR3 length equals 15 residues. From germline, CDR1 is MGHRA and CDR2 YSYEKL. Between the trimmed V and J ends, which lost 4 bases and 2 bases, there was a span of 14 bases. The CDR3 reads CASSLDGGLNYGYTF. In DNA, the CDR3 is TGCGCCAGCAGCCTGGACGGAGGGCTGAACTATGGCTACACCTTC.